The rows below give T cell receptor beta chains drawn from one sample of a study of T-cell reconstitution after alpha-beta-depleted transplantation in children. Via MiXCR, TCRdb re-called the PCR reads, giving one row per CDR3 protein. The sample contains 700,000 to 950,000 distinct CDR3 sequences, roughly 15% of which appear only once. Sequences were derived from PBMCs, mostly from graft donor cells, sampled 360 days after TCRalphabeta/CD19-depleted stem cell transplant. Receptors originate from a male patient under 18 who had a stem cell transplant for acute lymphoblastic leukemia, so the T cells may come from the graft donor. The CDR3 runs from the conserved cysteine through the conserved F or W. D genes are given only for firm matches. The listing skips clone size in some rows; elsewhere it reads once, few, many or a size class.

J gene	V gene	D gene	clone size	CDR3 DNA	CDR3 protein
TRBJ2-1	TRBV6-2/TRBV6-3	.	.	TGTGCCAGCAGCCGGCCCCCGGCATTCGGGTCAGGTGAGCAGTTCTTC	CASSRPPAFGSGEQFF
TRBJ2-1	TRBV9	TRBD2	few	TGTGCCAGCAGCGTAGTAGCTAGCGGGAGCAATGAGCAGTTCTTC	CASSVVASGSNEQFF
TRBJ2-3	TRBV12-3/TRBV12-4	TRBD2	.	TGTGCCAGCAGTCCCCCCGCGGGAGTGAAAGATACGCAGTATTTT	CASSPPAGVKDTQYF
TRBJ2-1	TRBV3-1	.	few	TGTGCCAGCAGCCACCCATTTATGGGGGTTAATGAGCAGTTCTTC	CASSHPFMGVNEQFF
TRBJ2-7	TRBV9	TRBD2	.	TGTGCCAGCAGCGCCGGACTAGCGGGAGAATACGAGCAGTACTTC	CASSAGLAGEYEQYF
TRBJ1-5	TRBV20-1	.	once	TGCAGTGCAAAGTCAGGGGCAGGTCAGCCCCAGCATTTT	CSAKSGAGQPQHF
TRBJ2-7	TRBV15	TRBD2	many	TGTGCCACCCAAATAGCGGGAACGTCCTTCCACGAGCAGTACTTC	CATQIAGTSFHEQYF
TRBJ2-1	TRBV5-1	.	few	TGCGCCAGCAGCTGGCAGGAGGATAGCGCGGCACGGCATGACAATGAGCAGTTCTTC	CASSWQEDSAARHDNEQFF
TRBJ1-2	TRBV5-1	TRBD1	few	TGCGCCAGCAGCTCCCAGGACAGGGGGCTGCTCTATGGCTACACCTTC	CASSSQDRGLLYGYTF
TRBJ2-1	TRBV3-1	.	few	TGTGCCAGCAGCCCGGTGACAGGCTTCTCCTACAATGAGCAGTTCTTC	CASSPVTGFSYNEQFF
TRBJ2-7	TRBV20-1	TRBD1	.	TGCAGTGCTAGAGGACGCCGGGACAGTTCCTACGAGCAGTACTTC	CSARGRRDSSYEQYF
TRBJ2-1	TRBV27	TRBD1	.	TGTGCCAGCAGTTTATCGCTCAGGGGGACCTACAATGAGCAGTTCTTC	CASSLSLRGTYNEQFF
TRBJ2-4	TRBV5-4	.	.	TGTGCCAGCAGCGGTACCCCGGGACCCAAAAACATTCAGTACTTC	CASSGTPGPKNIQYF
TRBJ2-7	TRBV12-3/TRBV12-4	.	few	TGTGCCAGCAGTTTATCCGTAGCAACTCGATTACCCTACGAGCAGTACTTC	CASSLSVATRLPYEQYF